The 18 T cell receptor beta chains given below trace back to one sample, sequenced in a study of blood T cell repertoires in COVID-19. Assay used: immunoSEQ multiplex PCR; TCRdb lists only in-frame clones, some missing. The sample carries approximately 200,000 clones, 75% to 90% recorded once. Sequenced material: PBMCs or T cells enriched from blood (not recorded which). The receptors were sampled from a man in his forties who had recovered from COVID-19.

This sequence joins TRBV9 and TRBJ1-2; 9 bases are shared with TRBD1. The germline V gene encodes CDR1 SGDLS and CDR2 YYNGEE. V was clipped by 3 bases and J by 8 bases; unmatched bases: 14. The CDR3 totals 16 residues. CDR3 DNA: TGTGCCAGCAGCGGACTACAGGGGGCCTTTCCGAGGGGCTACACCTTC. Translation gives CASSGLQGAFPRGYTF.

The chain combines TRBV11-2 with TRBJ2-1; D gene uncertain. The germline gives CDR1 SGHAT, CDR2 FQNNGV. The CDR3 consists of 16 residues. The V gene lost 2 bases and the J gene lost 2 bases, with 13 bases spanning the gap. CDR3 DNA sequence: TGTGCCAGCAGCTTAAATCTAGACGCTCCCTACAATGAGCAGTTCTTC. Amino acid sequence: CASSLNLDAPYNEQFF.

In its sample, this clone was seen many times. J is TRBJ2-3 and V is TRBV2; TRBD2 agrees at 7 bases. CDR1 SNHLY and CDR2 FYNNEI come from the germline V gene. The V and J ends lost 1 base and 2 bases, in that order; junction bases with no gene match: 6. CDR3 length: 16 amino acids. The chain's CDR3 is CASSEGSGTNTDTQYF. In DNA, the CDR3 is TGTGCCAGCAGTGAAGGCAGCGGGACGAACACAGATACGCAGTATTTT.

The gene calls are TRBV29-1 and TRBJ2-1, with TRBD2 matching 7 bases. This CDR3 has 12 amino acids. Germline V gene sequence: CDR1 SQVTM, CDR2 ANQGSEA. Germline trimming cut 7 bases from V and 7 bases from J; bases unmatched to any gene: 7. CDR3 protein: CSGGGSGNEQFF. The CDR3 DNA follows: TGCAGCGGTGGCGGGAGCGGGAATGAGCAGTTCTTC.

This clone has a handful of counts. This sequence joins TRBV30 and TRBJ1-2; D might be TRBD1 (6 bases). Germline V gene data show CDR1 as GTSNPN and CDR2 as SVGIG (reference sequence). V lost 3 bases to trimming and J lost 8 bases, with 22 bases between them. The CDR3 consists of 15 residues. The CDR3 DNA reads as TGTGCCTGGAGCGTCGATTCAGGGGCCGGGGCCGGCTACACCTTC. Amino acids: CAWSVDSGAGAGYTF.

The CDR3 region has the DNA TGTGCCAGCAAAGGACGAGGGGGAGCGGAACCCGGGGAGCTGTTTTTT. It translates to CASKGRGGAEPGELFF. The genes are TRBV6-6 and TRBJ2-2; maybe TRBD1 (6 bases). CDR1 MNHNY and CDR2 SVGAGI come from the germline V gene (reference sequence). V gave up 7 bases and J gave up 6 bases, with 21 bases separating them. This CDR3 is 16 amino acids long.

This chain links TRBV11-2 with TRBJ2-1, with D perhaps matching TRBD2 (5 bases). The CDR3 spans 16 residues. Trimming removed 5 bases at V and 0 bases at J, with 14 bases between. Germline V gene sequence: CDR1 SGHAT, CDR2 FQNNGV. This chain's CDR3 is CASSPPGFSSYNEQFF. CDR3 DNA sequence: TGTGCCAGCAGCCCACCGGGGTTCAGCTCCTACAATGAGCAGTTCTTC.

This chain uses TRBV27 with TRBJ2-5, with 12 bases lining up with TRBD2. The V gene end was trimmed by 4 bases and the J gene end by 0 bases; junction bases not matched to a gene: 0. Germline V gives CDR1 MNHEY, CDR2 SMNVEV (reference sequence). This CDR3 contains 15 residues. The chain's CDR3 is CASSSSGRDQETQYF. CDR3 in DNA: TGTGCCAGCAGTTCTAGCGGGAGGGACCAAGAGACCCAGTACTTC.

CDR3 residues: CASSAETYTEAFF. The CDR3 region has the DNA TGTGCCAGCTCAGCGGAGACTTACACTGAAGCTTTCTTT. The chain is built from TRBV18 and TRBJ1-1, with D hard to call. The CDR3 totals 13 residues. Germline V gene lookup returns CDR1 KGHSH and CDR2 LQKENI. V was clipped by 5 bases and J by 3 bases, with 10 bases between them. Drawing the rest from reference TRBV18 and TRBJ1-1, the complete variable domain is NAGVMQNPRHLVRRRGQEARLRCSPMKGHSHVYWYRQLPEEGLKFMVYLQKENIIDESGMPKERFSAEFPKEGPSILRIQQVVRGDSAAYFCASSAETYTEAFFGQGTRLTVV.

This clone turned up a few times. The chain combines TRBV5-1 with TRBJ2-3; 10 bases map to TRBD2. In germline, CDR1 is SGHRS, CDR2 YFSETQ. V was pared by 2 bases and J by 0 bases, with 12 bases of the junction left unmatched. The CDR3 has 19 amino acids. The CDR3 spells CASSFRTSGNFESTDTQYF. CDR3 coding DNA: TGCGCCAGCAGCTTCCGGACTAGCGGCAATTTTGAAAGCACAGATACGCAGTATTTT.

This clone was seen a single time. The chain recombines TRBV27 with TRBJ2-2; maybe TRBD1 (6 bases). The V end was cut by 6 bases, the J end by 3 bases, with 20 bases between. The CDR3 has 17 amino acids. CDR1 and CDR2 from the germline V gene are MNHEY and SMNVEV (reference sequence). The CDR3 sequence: CASSSPETGWDTGELFF. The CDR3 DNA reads TGTGCCAGCAGCTCCCCCGAGACAGGCTGGGACACCGGGGAGCTGTTTTTT.

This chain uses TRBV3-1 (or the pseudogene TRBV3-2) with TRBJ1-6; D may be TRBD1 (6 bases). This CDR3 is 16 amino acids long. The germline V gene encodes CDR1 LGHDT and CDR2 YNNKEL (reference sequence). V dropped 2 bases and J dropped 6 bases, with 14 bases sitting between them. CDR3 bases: TGTGCCAGCAGCCAAAGTGTGGACAGCAGTAATTCACCCCTCCACTTT. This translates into CASSQSVDSSNSPLHF.

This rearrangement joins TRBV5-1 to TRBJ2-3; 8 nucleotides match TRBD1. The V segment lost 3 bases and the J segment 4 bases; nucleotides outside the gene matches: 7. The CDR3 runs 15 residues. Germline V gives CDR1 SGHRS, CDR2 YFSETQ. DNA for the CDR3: TGCGCCAGCAGCTGGGCAGGGGGCGAATCAGATACGCAGTATTTT. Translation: CASSWAGGESDTQYF.

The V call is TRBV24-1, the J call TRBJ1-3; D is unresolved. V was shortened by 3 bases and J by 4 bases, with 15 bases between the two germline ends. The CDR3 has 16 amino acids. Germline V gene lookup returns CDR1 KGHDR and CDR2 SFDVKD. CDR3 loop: CATSDNAVESGNTIYF. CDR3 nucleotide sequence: TGTGCCACCAGTGATAATGCTGTCGAGTCGGGAAACACCATATATTTT.

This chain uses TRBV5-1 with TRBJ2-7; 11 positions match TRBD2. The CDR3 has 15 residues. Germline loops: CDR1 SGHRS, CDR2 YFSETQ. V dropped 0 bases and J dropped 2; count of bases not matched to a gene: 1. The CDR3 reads CASSLVAGGPYEQYF. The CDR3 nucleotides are TGCGCCAGCAGCTTGGTAGCGGGAGGGCCCTACGAGCAGTACTTC.

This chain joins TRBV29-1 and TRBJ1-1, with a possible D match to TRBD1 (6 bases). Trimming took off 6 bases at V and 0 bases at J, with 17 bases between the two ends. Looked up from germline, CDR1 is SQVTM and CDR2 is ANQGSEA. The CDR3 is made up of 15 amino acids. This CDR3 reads CSVARGGGLNTEAFF. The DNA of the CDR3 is TGCAGCGTCGCTCGGGGGGGCGGACTGAACACTGAAGCTTTCTTT.

CDR3 protein: CATQDRGSLGANVLTF. Here the CDR3 DNA reads TGTGCCACCCAGGACAGGGGTAGCCTCGGGGCCAACGTCCTGACTTTC. J is TRBJ2-6 and V is TRBV10-3; 9 bases fit TRBD1. CDR1 and CDR2 from the germline V gene are ENHRY and SYGVKD. The length of the CDR3 is 16 residues. Trimming removed 10 bases from V and 4 bases from J; junction bases left unmatched: 11.

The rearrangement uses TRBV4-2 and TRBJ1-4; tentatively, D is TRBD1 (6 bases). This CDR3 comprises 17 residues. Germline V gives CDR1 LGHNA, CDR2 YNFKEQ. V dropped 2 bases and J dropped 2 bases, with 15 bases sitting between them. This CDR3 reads CASSQRVWTATNEKLFF. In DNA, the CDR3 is TGTGCCAGCAGCCAACGTGTCTGGACAGCCACTAATGAAAAACTGTTTTTT.